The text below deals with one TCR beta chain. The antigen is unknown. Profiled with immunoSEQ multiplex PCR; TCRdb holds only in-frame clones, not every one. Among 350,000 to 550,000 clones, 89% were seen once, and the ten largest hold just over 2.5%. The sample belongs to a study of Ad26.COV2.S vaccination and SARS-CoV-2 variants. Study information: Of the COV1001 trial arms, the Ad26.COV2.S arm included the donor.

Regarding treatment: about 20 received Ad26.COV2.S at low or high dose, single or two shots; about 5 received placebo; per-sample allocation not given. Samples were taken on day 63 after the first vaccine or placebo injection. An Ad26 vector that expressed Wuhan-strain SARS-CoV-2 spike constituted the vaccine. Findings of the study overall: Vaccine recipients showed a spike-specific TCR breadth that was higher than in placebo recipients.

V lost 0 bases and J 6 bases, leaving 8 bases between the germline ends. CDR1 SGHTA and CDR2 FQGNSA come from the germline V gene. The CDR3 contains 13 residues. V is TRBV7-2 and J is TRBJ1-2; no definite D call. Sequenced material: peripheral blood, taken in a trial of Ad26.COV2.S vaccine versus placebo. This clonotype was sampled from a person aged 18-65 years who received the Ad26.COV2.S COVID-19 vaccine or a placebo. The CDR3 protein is CASSLAAGHGYTF. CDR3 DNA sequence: TGTGCCAGCAGCTTAGCCGCGGGTCATGGCTACACCTTC.